This T cell receptor (beta chain) was found in a study of PD-1 blockade in classical Hodgkin lymphoma (dated by TCRdb to 2020 to 2021). For the study in its entirety: Nivolumab dosing was 3 mg/kg intravenously every 2 weeks, continuing until either disease progression or unacceptable toxicity. To define a peripheral blood immune signature of response to PD-1 blockade in classical Hodgkin lymphoma, the study combined TCR beta sequencing with CyTOF. Paper-wide results and their limitations: Only a single clinical trial cohort was studied, and what caused the repertoire differences, possibly disease activity or prior therapy, remained undefined. Patients starting nivolumab less than 1 year after ASCT had lower diversity and were excluded from later analyses to avoid confounding by immune reconstitution. A significant rise by C4D1 was seen in CD4+ but not CD8+ TCR diversity (p=0.0027 vs p=0.16), with the rise being most apparent in complete responders (p=0.02). Baseline TCR diversity was reported to be lower in newly diagnosed patients than in healthy donors and to be lower still in relapsed/refractory patients. Trial patients with a complete response had baseline diversity similar to that of newly diagnosed patients, while partial responders and progressors had significantly lower diversity.

V is cut back by 4 bases and J by 2 bases, with 9 bases in the junction unmatched. CDR1 and CDR2 were assigned from the germline V gene as SGHRS and YFSETQ. The CDR3 runs 17 residues from the cysteine to the phenylalanine. Only the CDR3 DNA is retained, 51 bases long and in frame from the first base. For this clone: Its recognized antigen is unknown. Base qualities are not provided; no much larger clone lies one nucleotide away.

Genomic DNA was extracted with the Qiagen DNeasy kit from unsorted PBMCs and from negatively selected CD4+ and CD8+ fractions. TCR beta CDR3 regions were amplified by immunoSEQ multiplex PCR using primers annealing to V and J segments. A synthetic immune receptor repertoire was used to minimize amplification bias, and any residual bias was removed computationally once sequencing was done. Per the original workflow: Custom Python scripts were used to quantify repertoire diversity as the Shannon entropy index. The unsorted, CD4+ and CD8+ repertoires were each analyzed separately, with the exception of combined analyses, where CD4+ and CD8+ sequences were merged in silico. A clone was considered expanded if an increase in frequency of at least 2-fold after treatment relative to C1D1 was found, and a pseudocount of 0.5 was applied to clones undetected at baseline. Clones with 0 or 1 copy at C1D1 were defined as singleton clones, while clones with 2 or more copies were defined as non-singleton clones. Clones expanded in unsorted samples were annotated as CD4+, CD8+ or unknown by matching protein sequences in sorted samples from the same patient. Diversity changes from C1D1 to C4D1 were tested in paired samples using Wilcoxon tests. TCRdb holds this immuneACCESS table with in-frame rearrangements only. Some clones are missing; in checked studies, unresolved V genes explain under half, and the rest has no known cause. D and trimming were read from the DNA, whereas the V and J calls and clone size are those reported in that table. The sample table lists more than 50,000 clones, more than 90% of them with a count of one. The ten largest clonotypes hold more than 7.5% of the sample.

Sample time point, as interpreted from the label and publication: cycle 1 day 1 (C1D1), immediately before nivolumab initiation. All trial patients had relapsed after autologous stem cell transplantation, with cohorts A, B and C differing in prior brentuximab vedotin exposure. A total of 56 patients with relapsed/refractory classical Hodgkin lymphoma made up the trial cohort, and each patient's best overall response was complete response, partial response or progressive disease. In the multi-cohort phase II CheckMate 205 trial, trial patients received single-agent nivolumab. An independent review committee assessed best overall response using the 2007 International Working Group response criteria. Trial PBMCs were collected immediately before nivolumab initiation (C1D1) and during therapy at cycle 2 day 1 and cycle 4 day 1. Peripheral blood was collected in 8 mL Vacutainer Cell Preparation Tubes, from which PBMCs were isolated by centrifugation and then cryopreserved.

This receptor was obtained from a human donor with classical Hodgkin lymphoma. The starting material was peripheral blood mononuclear cells (PBMCs), obtained at baseline. The chain links TRBV5-1 with TRBJ2-3; 11 bases in between match TRBD1. The CDR3 is CASSPPDRGLHTDTQYF. Here is the DNA: TGCGCCAGCAGCCCGCCGGACAGGGGGCTTCACACAGATACGCAGTATTTT.